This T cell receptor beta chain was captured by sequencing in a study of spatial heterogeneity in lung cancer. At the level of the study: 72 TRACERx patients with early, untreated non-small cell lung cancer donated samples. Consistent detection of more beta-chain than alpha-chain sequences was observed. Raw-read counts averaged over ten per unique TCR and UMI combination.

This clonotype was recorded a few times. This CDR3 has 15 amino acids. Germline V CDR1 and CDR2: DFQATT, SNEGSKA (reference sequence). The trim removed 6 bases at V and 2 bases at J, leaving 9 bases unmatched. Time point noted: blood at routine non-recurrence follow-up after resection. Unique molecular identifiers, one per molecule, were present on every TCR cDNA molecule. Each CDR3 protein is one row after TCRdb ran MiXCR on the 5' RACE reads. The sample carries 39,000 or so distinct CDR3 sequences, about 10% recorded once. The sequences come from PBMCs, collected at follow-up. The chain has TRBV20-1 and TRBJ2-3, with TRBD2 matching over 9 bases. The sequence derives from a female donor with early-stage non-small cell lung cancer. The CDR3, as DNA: TGCAGTGCCGGGGGCAGCGGGGGGCACACAGATACGCAGTATTTT. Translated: CSAGGSGGHTDTQYF.